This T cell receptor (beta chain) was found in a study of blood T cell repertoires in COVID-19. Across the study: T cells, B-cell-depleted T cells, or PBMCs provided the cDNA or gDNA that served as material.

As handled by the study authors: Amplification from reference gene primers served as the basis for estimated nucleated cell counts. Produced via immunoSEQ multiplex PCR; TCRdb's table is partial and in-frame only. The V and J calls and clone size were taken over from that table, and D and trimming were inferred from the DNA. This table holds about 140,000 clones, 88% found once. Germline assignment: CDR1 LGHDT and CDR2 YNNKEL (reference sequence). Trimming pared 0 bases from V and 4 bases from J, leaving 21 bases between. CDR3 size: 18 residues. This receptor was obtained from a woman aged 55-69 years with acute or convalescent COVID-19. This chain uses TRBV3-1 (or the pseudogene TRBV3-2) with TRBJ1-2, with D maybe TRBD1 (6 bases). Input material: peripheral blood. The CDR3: CASSQDPSGRGFAYGYTF. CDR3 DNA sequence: TGTGCCAGCAGCCAAGATCCGTCGGGCAGGGGCTTCGCCTATGGCTACACCTTC.